The source of this T cell receptor (beta chain) is a study of blood T cell repertoires in COVID-19. Study overall: Spain, Italy and the United States supplied samples that represented acute and convalescent COVID-19. From T cells, B-cell-depleted T cells, or PBMCs came the material, which was cDNA or gDNA.

Authors' processing steps: For nucleated cells, counts were estimated from reference gene primer amplification. Here immunoSEQ multiplex PCR was the method, and the copy in TCRdb shows in-frame clones only, minus some. The V and J calls and the clone size are those of that table, but D and trimming were determined from the DNA. This table has over 80,000 clones, more than 75% appearing once. The CDR3 is 12 amino acids. The V gene's germline CDR1 is SGHAT and CDR2 FQNNGV. The V end was cut by 1 base, the J end by 9 bases, with 6 bases between. This receptor was taken from a man aged 50-60 years with acute or convalescent COVID-19. The source material was peripheral blood. The V gene is TRBV11-2, the J gene TRBJ2-2; unclear D gene. The CDR3 spells CASSLGERELFF. The CDR3 DNA follows: TGTGCCAGCAGCTTAGGAGAGAGGGAGCTGTTTTTT.